This passage covers 21 T cell receptor beta chains from one sample sequenced in a study of T cells in Graves' hyperthyroidism and ophthalmopathy. TCR beta CDR3 sequences were amplified from RNA transcripts. The HTBI primer set served for first-round RT-PCR of the TCR CDR3. Each CDR3 protein is one row after TCRdb ran MiXCR on the multiplex PCR reads. Of fewer than 450,000 distinct CDR3 sequences listed, about a sixth are singletons. Sequencing was carried out using blood. The source is a woman in her thirties with Graves' hyperthyroidism that later progressed to Graves' ophthalmopathy.

Worth noting for this clonotype: A much larger clonotype is one base distant, so this may be a read error. The chain couples TRBV5-1 to TRBJ2-1, with unresolved D. This CDR3 is 12 amino acids long. Germline V gene lookup returns CDR1 SGHRS and CDR2 YFSETQ. Trimming took 2 bases from V and 10 from J, leaving 10 bases between them. CDR3 nucleotides: TGCGCCAGCAGCTTTCTGGGCCCCGAGCAGTTCTTC. Translation: CASSFLGPEQFF. The full variable domain, rest sourced from reference TRBV5-1 and TRBJ2-1, is KAGVTQTPRYLIKTRGQQVTLSCSPISGHRSVSWYQQTPGQGLQFLFEYFSETQRNKGNFPGRFSGRQFSNSRSEMNVSTLELGDSALYLCASSFLGPEQFFGPGTRLTVL.

This clonotype came up many times. CDR3 coding DNA: TGTGCCAGCTCAAATCTGATTAACTATGGCTACACCTTC. Protein: CASSNLINYGYTF. This chain uses TRBV12-3 or TRBV12-4 with TRBJ1-2; D is unresolved. The ends were cut back, 8 bases at V and 1 base at J, with 11 bases in the middle. CDR3 size: 13 residues.

This clonotype was observed at least ten times. The V and J genes are TRBV11-2 and TRBJ2-1; TRBD2 aligns across 14 bases. With 0 bases clipped from V and 9 bases from J, the junction kept 7 bases outside the gene matches. The germline V gene has CDR1 SGHAT and CDR2 FQNNGV. This CDR3 has 17 residues. CDR3 in amino acids: CASSLEGTSGSSGEQFF. DNA for the CDR3: TGTGCCAGCAGCTTAGAAGGGACTAGCGGGAGTAGTGGTGAGCAGTTCTTC.

Ten or more counts support this clonotype. The chain uses TRBV2 and TRBJ1-2; TRBD1 might be the D (5 bases). CDR3 length: 14 residues. Trimming cost V 2 bases and J 6 bases, with 13 bases left between them. CDR1 SNHLY and CDR2 FYNNEI come from the germline V gene. DNA for the CDR3: TGTGCCAGCAGTGAACCGGGGCAGAATAATGGCTACACCTTC. Amino acid sequence: CASSEPGQNNGYTF.

The chain links TRBV5-1 to TRBJ1-2; the D is unclear. V was pared by 0 bases and J by 8 bases, with 11 bases between. Germline V gives CDR1 SGHRS, CDR2 YFSETQ. The CDR3 totals 13 residues. The CDR3 loop reads CASSLAGPLGYTF. The CDR3, as DNA: TGCGCCAGCAGCTTGGCCGGGCCGCTGGGCTACACCTTC.

This clonotype was counted ten times or more. V usage is TRBV12-3 or TRBV12-4 and J usage is TRBJ1-2; D might be TRBD1 (5 bases). The length of the CDR3 is 13 residues. V was trimmed by 3 bases and J by 3 bases, leaving 8 bases between them. CDR3 loop: CASSFLGDYGYTF. The CDR3, as DNA: TGTGCCAGCAGTTTTCTGGGGGACTATGGCTACACCTTC.

There are many counts of this clonotype. This rearrangement joins TRBV6-1 to TRBJ2-3; 12 bases map to TRBD2. Trimming cost V 1 base and J 5 bases; bases outside gene matches: 7. Germline lookup yields CDR1 MNHNS and CDR2 SASEGT. The CDR3 is 17 residues long. The CDR3 DNA follows: TGTGCCAGCAGTGAAGTTGCTAGCGGGGGGGTGGAAGATACGCAGTATTTT. Translation gives CASSEVASGGVEDTQYF.

In its sample, this clonotype was seen many times. J is TRBJ1-2 and V is TRBV29-1; no definite D call. V gave up 4 bases and J gave up 4 bases, with 10 bases separating them. The CDR3 contains 12 residues. Germline CDR1 and CDR2: SQVTM and ANQGSEA. In DNA, the CDR3 is TGCAGCGTTGTGAGGGATACCTATGGCTACACCTTC. Protein: CSVVRDTYGYTF.

This clonotype has a handful of counts. CDR3 nucleotides: TGTGCCAGTAGTGCCTCGACAGGGTGGCACGAGCAGTACTTC. It codes for CASSASTGWHEQYF. The chain employs TRBV19 and TRBJ2-7, with 7 bases aligning to TRBD1. The germline gives CDR1 LNHDA, CDR2 SQIVND (reference sequence). The trim removed 5 bases at V and 5 bases at J, leaving 9 bases unmatched. This CDR3 has 14 amino acids.

The chain combines TRBV19 with TRBJ2-1, with TRBD2 as a possible D gene (6 bases). Trimming stripped 7 bases from V and 6 bases from J, with 10 bases between. The germline gives CDR1 LNHDA, CDR2 SQIVND (reference sequence). This CDR3 is built from 12 residues. The CDR3 spells CASMGGANEQFF. CDR3 nucleotides: TGTGCCAGTATGGGAGGAGCCAATGAGCAGTTCTTC.

This clonotype showed up many times. The rearrangement links TRBV28 to TRBJ1-4, with D tentatively TRBD1 (5 bases). Looked up from germline, CDR1 is MDHEN and CDR2 is SYDVKM. The CDR3 loop spans 14 amino acids. V was shortened by 1 base and J by 4 bases, with 7 bases between the two germline ends. Written as DNA, the CDR3 is TGTGCCAGCAGTTTATCAGGGTATAATGAAAAACTGTTTTTT. It encodes CASSLSGYNEKLFF.

This clonotype was counted only a few times. The gene calls are TRBV20-1 and TRBJ2-7; no clear D gene. This CDR3 spans 15 amino acids. Germline lookup yields CDR1 DFQATT and CDR2 SNEGSKA (reference sequence). V was clipped by 0 bases and J by 3 bases, with 15 bases between them. CDR3 coding DNA: TGCAGTGCTAGAGATAGGCTGGCCTTAAACTACGAGCAGTACTTC. Translated: CSARDRLALNYEQYF.

This clonotype was counted ten times or more. The chain has TRBV15 and TRBJ1-2; 8 nucleotides line up with TRBD1. J gave up 4 bases and V 3 bases, and 4 bases lay outside the gene matches. The CDR3 loop spans 14 amino acids. Germline V gene sequence: CDR1 LNHNV, CDR2 YYDKDF (reference sequence). The CDR3: CATSRTGARYGYTF. CDR3 in DNA: TGTGCCACCAGCAGGACAGGGGCGCGCTATGGCTACACCTTC.

This clonotype was counted ten times or more. This sequence joins TRBV27 and TRBJ2-7; unclear D gene. This CDR3 has 15 amino acids. Trimming pared 2 bases from V and 1 base from J, leaving 12 bases between. The V gene's germline CDR1 is MNHEY and CDR2 SMNVEV (reference sequence). The CDR3 loop reads CASSLKGRASYEQYF. CDR3 nucleotide sequence: TGTGCCAGCAGTTTAAAAGGTCGCGCATCCTACGAGCAGTACTTC.

This clonotype was seen repeatedly, ten times or more. The chain has TRBV25-1 and TRBJ1-5; 7 positions match TRBD1. The length of the CDR3 is 15 residues. V lost 4 bases, J lost 6 bases, and 9 bases stayed unmatched. Germline loops: CDR1 MGHDK, CDR2 SYGVNS. CDR3 sequence: CASSAETGSSQPQHF. The CDR3 DNA follows: TGTGCCAGCAGTGCGGAGACAGGGTCGAGTCAGCCCCAGCATTTT.

Notes on this clonotype: This clone may be a read error of a much larger clone one base away. The CDR3 nucleotides are TGTGCCTGGAGCCGGCTTGACTACACCTTC. It specifies CAWSRLDYTF. The chain carries TRBV30 and TRBJ1-2, with D unresolved. V lost 3 bases and J lost 10, with 9 bases in between. This CDR3 is built from 10 residues. Germline V CDR1 and CDR2: GTSNPN, SVGIG (reference sequence).

This clonotype was counted many times. J is TRBJ1-1 and V is TRBV30; TRBD1 might be the D (6 bases). The CDR3 length is 14 residues. V lost 1 base and J 1 base, leaving 10 bases between the germline ends. Germline V gene sequence: CDR1 GTSNPN, CDR2 SVGIG (reference sequence). CDR3 DNA sequence: TGTGCCTGGAGTGGTTGGACAGAGAACACTGAAGCTTTCTTT. Residues: CAWSGWTENTEAFF.

The table lists this clonotype with a few counts. The chain combines TRBV5-1 with TRBJ1-6; no definite D call. The germline V gene encodes CDR1 SGHRS and CDR2 YFSETQ. V lost 0 bases and J lost 6, with 10 bases in between. The CDR3 runs 15 residues. The CDR3 spells CASSLVGLANSPLHF. CDR3 nucleotides: TGCGCCAGCAGCTTGGTTGGTTTGGCTAATTCACCCCTCCACTTT.

Comment on this clonotype: A junction boundary mismatches the germline segment, possibly from a read error. The chain links TRBV9 to TRBJ2-1; 10 bases are shared with TRBD2. The CDR3 has 16 residues. Germline CDR1 SGDLS, CDR2 YYNGEE. The CDR3 DNA reads as TGTGCCAGCAGCGTAGGTCTAGCGGGAGAATACAGTGAGCAGTTCTTC. Translation: CASSVGLAGEYSEQFF.

The chain combines TRBV10-2 with TRBJ1-2, with 7 positions matching TRBD1. J was trimmed by 6 bases and V by 3 bases; bases with no gene match: 4. From germline, CDR1 is WSHSY and CDR2 SAAADI. The CDR3 sequence is 13 residues long. The CDR3 DNA reads TGCGCCAGCAGTGACGGCAGGGGGGATGGCTACACCTTC. Residues: CASSDGRGDGYTF.

This clonotype was found a few times. The chain links TRBV5-1 to TRBJ1-3; TRBD1 aligns across 7 bases. Per germline, CDR1 SGHRS and CDR2 YFSETQ. After removal of 4 bases from V and 4 bases from J, the junction contained 8 bases not matched to a gene. This CDR3 is built from 15 residues. In DNA, the CDR3 is TGCGCCAGCAGCGAAACCGGGACAGCGGGAAACACCATATATTTT. This sequence encodes CASSETGTAGNTIYF.